These T cell receptor beta chains were read from a single sample in a study of T cells in Graves' hyperthyroidism and ophthalmopathy. MiXCR, run by TCRdb on the multiplex PCR reads, gives a single entry per CDR3 protein. The sample includes about 350,000 distinct CDR3 sequences, approximately 15% of them seen just once. The sequencing input was blood. These receptors all come from a young woman with Graves' hyperthyroidism. Each CDR3 is given with its conserved first and last residue. The D gene is left open where the match is weak. Clone size, where shown, is once, few, many, or a class for clones that have expanded.

cdr3_length,clone_size,j_call,v_call,d_call,cdr3_nt,cdr3_aa
14,NA,TRBJ2-1,TRBV11-2,TRBD2,TGTGCCAGCAGCCGACTAGCGGGACCCAATGAGCAGTTCTTC,CASSRLAGPNEQFF
17,few,TRBJ2-7,TRBV4-3,TRBD2,TGCGCCAGCAGCCGCCGTTGGGGGGAGGGCCGCTCTGACGAGCAGTACTTC,CASSRRWGEGRSDEQYF
15,few,TRBJ2-1,TRBV5-1,TRBD2,TGCGCCAGCACCCCACGGAGCGGGAGAGACTATGAGCAGTTCTTC,CASTPRSGRDYEQFF
11,NA,TRBJ2-2,TRBV20-1,TRBD2,TGCAGTGCCCCGGGGGGCGGGGAGCTGTTTTTT,CSAPGGGELFF
15,few,TRBJ2-3,TRBV20-1,TRBD2,TGCAGTGCTAGAGTAGCGGGAGGGATTGTGGATACGCAGTATTTT,CSARVAGGIVDTQYF
15,many,TRBJ1-1,TRBV10-3,TRBD1,TGTGCCATCAGTGACCCGGGACAGTCTCACACTGAAGCTTTCTTT,CAISDPGQSHTEAFF
13,few,TRBJ2-1,TRBV19,TRBD1,TGTGCCAGTAGTCGGACAGGGGAAGGCGAGCAGTTCTTC,CASSRTGEGEQFF
15,few,TRBJ1-1,TRBV11-2,NA,TGTGCCAGCAGCTTACTCAAGGGGAGCAACACTGAAGCTTTCTTT,CASSLLKGSNTEAFF
16,NA,TRBJ2-7,TRBV29-1,NA,TGCAGCGTTGAAGTACTCCGGGACACCGACTCCTACGAGCAGTACTTC,CSVEVLRDTDSYEQYF
21,NA,TRBJ2-6,TRBV7-2,TRBD1,TGTGCCAGAGGCCTGACGGGGTATGGGACAGGCGTACTCTCTGGGGCCAACGTCCTGACTTTC,CARGLTGYGTGVLSGANVLTF
12,many,TRBJ2-5,TRBV2,TRBD1,TGTGCCAGCGGCGGACAGGGGGAGACCCAGTACTTC,CASGGQGETQYF
17,few,TRBJ2-1,TRBV3-1,TRBD2,TGTGCCAGCAGCCTCTTGGTACCGGGACTAGCGATTGATGAGCAGTTCTTC,CASSLLVPGLAIDEQFF
16,many,TRBJ2-2,TRBV28,NA,TGTGCCAGCAGTTTGTTCTCCGGGACGAACACCGGGGAGCTGTTTTTT,CASSLFSGTNTGELFF
20,few,TRBJ2-2,TRBV6-2/TRBV6-3,TRBD2,TGTGCCAGCAGTCAACTACCGAAACCGGGACTAGCGGGAAGCACCGGGGAGCTGTTTTTT,CASSQLPKPGLAGSTGELFF
12,many,TRBJ1-2,TRBV29-1,NA,TGCAGCGTTGTTGAAGGGAGGAATGGCTACACCTTC,CSVVEGRNGYTF
14,many,TRBJ2-4,TRBV7-2,NA,TGTGCCAGCAGCCCACAGCTAGCCAAAAACATTCAGTACTTC,CASSPQLAKNIQYF
12,NA,TRBJ2-7,TRBV2,NA,TGTGCCAGCAGTAACTACACCCACGAGCAGTACTTC,CASSNYTHEQYF
14,NA,TRBJ2-1,TRBV10-3,NA,TGTGCCATCAGTGAGTCGATCTCGCGCAATGAGCAGTTCTTC,CAISESISRNEQFF
17,NA,TRBJ1-5,TRBV4-3,NA,TGCGCCAGCAGCCAAGTCGCTGGTGGCAGGGAGGCTCAGCCCCAGCATTTT,CASSQVAGGREAQPQHF
15,many,TRBJ2-5,TRBV20-1,NA,TGCAGTACGAGAAAGGGGGGAGGGCCCGCAGAGACCCAGTACTTC,CSTRKGGGPAETQYF
13,many,TRBJ2-1,TRBV28,NA,TGTGCCAGCAGTTTAGGGGGGTGGGATGAGCAGTTCTTC,CASSLGGWDEQFF
15,many,TRBJ1-1,TRBV18,NA,TGTGCCAGCTCACTTGAGGGGGTGCTGAACACTGAAGCTTTCTTT,CASSLEGVLNTEAFF
14,NA,TRBJ2-7,TRBV6-1,NA,TGTGCCAGCAGTGAAACAGGGGAGGTCTACGAGCAGTACTTC,CASSETGEVYEQYF
14,few,TRBJ2-7,TRBV19,TRBD1,TGTGCCAGTAGTTTCGGGACAGGGTACTACGAGCAGTACTTC,CASSFGTGYYEQYF
15,few,TRBJ2-7,TRBV4-2,TRBD2,TGTGCCAGCAGCGTCACGGGAGGGCGTAGCGACGAGCAGTACTTC,CASSVTGGRSDEQYF
15,many,TRBJ2-1,TRBV18,TRBD2,TGTGCCAGCTCAGTCACTAGCGGGAGTGTTGATGAGCAGTTCTTC,CASSVTSGSVDEQFF
15,NA,TRBJ2-1,TRBV6-5,NA,TGTGCCAGCAGTTACTCGGGGGGCCTGGGGGGTGAGCAGTTCTTC,CASSYSGGLGGEQFF
15,many,TRBJ2-2,TRBV24-1,NA,TGTGCCACCGGAAGGGACGGAGCGAACACCGGGGAGCTGTTTTTT,CATGRDGANTGELFF
13,many,TRBJ2-2,TRBV6-5,NA,TGTGCCAGCAGTTACTCGGGTGGCGGGGAGCTGTTTTTT,CASSYSGGGELFF
13,many,TRBJ2-7,TRBV2,NA,TGTGCCAGCAGAGGGACAAGGAACTACGAGCAGTACTTC,CASRGTRNYEQYF
17,many,TRBJ2-1,TRBV5-1,TRBD2,TGCGCCAGCAGAGAACTAGCGGGGAGTGGGACAGGCAATGAGCAGTTCTTC,CASRELAGSGTGNEQFF
15,once,TRBJ2-7,TRBV10-3,NA,TGTGCCATCAGTGAAGTACTGACGGGTTCCTACGAGCAGCACTTC,CAISEVLTGSYEQHF
14,few,TRBJ1-1,TRBV19,TRBD1,TGTGCCAGTAGCACCGGGACAGGGATATCTGAAGCTTTCTTT,CASSTGTGISEAFF
15,many,TRBJ2-2,TRBV12-3/TRBV12-4,TRBD2,TGTGCCAGCAACCGCGGGGCGGGAGGAACCGGGGAGCTGTTTTTT,CASNRGAGGTGELFF
14,few,TRBJ2-2,TRBV29-1,NA,TGCAGCGTCGGGGGCGGGAGCGGAACCGGGGAGCTGTTTTTT,CSVGGGSGTGELFF
15,NA,TRBJ1-1,TRBV6-9,NA,TGTGCCAGCAGTTATGGCTCTGAGGGGAACACTGAAGCTTTCTTT,CASSYGSEGNTEAFF
14,NA,TRBJ1-1,TRBV27,NA,TGTGCCAGCGGCCATGGGGGGCGGAGGACTGAAGCTTTCTTT,CASGHGGRRTEAFF
15,many,TRBJ2-7,TRBV7-2,NA,TGTGCCAGCAGCCAGACCTGGGTTACGACCTACGAGCAGTACTTC,CASSQTWVTTYEQYF
12,NA,TRBJ2-7,TRBV25-1,NA,TGTGCCACCCGACTGGAACCCTACGAGCAGTACTTC,CATRLEPYEQYF
14,many,TRBJ2-1,TRBV28,TRBD2,TGTGCCAGCAGCCAACCCGCGGGGGGTGGTGAGCAGTTCTTC,CASSQPAGGGEQFF
15,NA,TRBJ2-7,TRBV4-1,NA,TGCGCCAGCAGCCAAAGTTTCCCTAGGAGCTACGAGCAGTACTTC,CASSQSFPRSYEQYF
14,few,TRBJ2-7,TRBV9,TRBD1,TGTGCCAGCAGCGCCCTACAGGGGAATCGCGAGCAGTACTTC,CASSALQGNREQYF
13,few,TRBJ2-7,TRBV5-1,NA,TGCGCCAGCAGCAATAGGGGGACCTACGAGCAGTACTTC,CASSNRGTYEQYF
15,NA,TRBJ2-2,TRBV18,TRBD1,TGTGCCAGCTCACGGGGACAGGTGAACACCGGGGAGCTGTTTTTT,CASSRGQVNTGELFF
14,many,TRBJ1-3,TRBV11-2,NA,TGTGCCAGCAGCTTCCCGAGCCCGTCCTCCACCATATATTTT,CASSFPSPSSTIYF
22,NA,TRBJ2-5,TRBV20-1,TRBD2,TGCAGTGCTAACGGGGATACAACAACCGGGACTAGCGGGAGTTCGGGCCAAGAGACCCAGTACTTC,CSANGDTTTGTSGSSGQETQYF
15,many,TRBJ2-1,TRBV29-1,TRBD2,TGCAGCGTTGAAGCCCCGGGACTAGCGGACAATGAGCAGTTCTTC,CSVEAPGLADNEQFF
12,NA,TRBJ2-7,TRBV25-1,NA,TGTGCCAGCAGTGAATCGGGGCTCGAGCAGTACTTC,CASSESGLEQYF
14,few,TRBJ1-1,TRBV19,NA,TGTGCCAGTAGCCAGGGGTACATGAACACTGAAGCTTTCTTT,CASSQGYMNTEAFF
13,few,TRBJ2-5,TRBV27,NA,TGTGCCACTTTCAGGGGTATTTCAGAGACCCAGTACTTC,CATFRGISETQYF
15,many,TRBJ2-5,TRBV20-1,TRBD2,TGCAGTGCCCGCCAGCGGGAGCCTTACCAAGAGACCCAGTACTTC,CSARQREPYQETQYF
18,NA,TRBJ2-7,TRBV20-1,TRBD1,TGCAGTGCTCGCGGGACAGGGGGCTTTTCTGTAGTACTGGACGAGCAGTACTTC,CSARGTGGFSVVLDEQYF
16,many,TRBJ2-1,TRBV10-3,NA,TGTGCCATCAGTGCTAATCCTAGAAGCTCCTACAATGAGCAGTTCTTC,CAISANPRSSYNEQFF
14,many,TRBJ2-5,TRBV28,TRBD1,TGTGCCATTATGGGAGACAGGGCCCAAGAGACCCAGTACTTC,CAIMGDRAQETQYF
17,few,TRBJ2-7,TRBV27,TRBD1,TGTGCCAGCATACCTACCCGGGACAGGGTAACTCTGGGCGAGCAGTACTTC,CASIPTRDRVTLGEQYF
18,NA,TRBJ2-1,TRBV7-3,TRBD2,TGTGCCAGCAGCTTAATGCCCGGTGGGACTAGCGGGAGTGGTGAGCAGTTCTTC,CASSLMPGGTSGSGEQFF
16,few,TRBJ1-2,TRBV4-2,TRBD1,TGTGCCAGCAGCCAAGTCGGACAGGGGGCGGGGTATGGCTACACCTTC,CASSQVGQGAGYGYTF
13,NA,TRBJ2-1,TRBV13,TRBD2,TGTGCCAGCGGGACTAGCGCTGCCAATGAGCAGTTCTTC,CASGTSAANEQFF
16,many,TRBJ1-5,TRBV10-3,NA,TGTGCCATCAGTGAGTCGAAAGGGATGGGCAATCAGCCCCAGCATTTT,CAISESKGMGNQPQHF